A selection of T cell receptor beta chains follows, all from one sample in a study of immune heterogeneity within non-small cell lung tumors. TCRdb re-derived calls from the multiplex PCR reads in MiXCR, one entry per CDR3 protein. The table includes several thousand distinct CDR3 sequences, around a fifth detected once. The sequencing sample was made of lung tumor tissue. The receptors come from a man between 65 and 79 years old with non-small cell lung cancer. Both conserved end residues are part of each CDR3. The D gene is left open where the match is weak. Expanded clones get a size class; other rows say once, few or many, or leave the size out.

medium-sized	TRBV2	TRBJ2-3	.	TGTGCCAGCAGTGACCCGGGAAAGAGCACAGATACGCAGTATTTT	CASSDPGKSTDTQYF
.	TRBV10-3	TRBJ2-1	.	TGTGCCATCAGTCTGGACAGAAGAGGTTTCGATGAGCAGTTCTTC	CAISLDRRGFDEQFF
medium-sized	TRBV12-3/TRBV12-4	TRBJ2-7	TRBD2	TGTGCCAGCAGTTTAGCGGGTAGCGGGAGTTACGAGCAGTACTTC	CASSLAGSGSYEQYF
few	TRBV7-8	TRBJ2-3	.	TGTGCCAGCAGCTTAGAATATCAGGCGGCAGATACGCAGTATTTT	CASSLEYQAADTQYF
.	TRBV11-2	TRBJ2-2	TRBD2	TGTGCCAGCAGCCCGAGGACTAGGACGAACACCGGGGAGCTGTTTTTT	CASSPRTRTNTGELFF
medium-sized	TRBV20-1	TRBJ1-1	.	TGCAGTGCTTTGGAGGTGCGCGTTGCTTTCTTT	CSALEVRVAFF
medium-sized	TRBV20-1	TRBJ2-2	TRBD2	TGCAGTGCCCAGCGACTAGCGGACACCGGGGAGCTGTTTTTT	CSAQRLADTGELFF
medium-sized	TRBV2	TRBJ1-1	.	TGTGCCAGCCTACAGGGTAGAGACACTGAAGCTTTCTTT	CASLQGRDTEAFF
many	TRBV10-3	TRBJ2-5	TRBD2	TGTGCCATCAGTGAGCTGGGAGGGGACCAAGAGACCCAGTACTTC	CAISELGGDQETQYF
medium-sized	TRBV4-2	TRBJ2-2	TRBD2	TGTGCCAGCAGCCGGTCGATGGGAGGGACCGGGGAGCTGTTTTTT	CASSRSMGGTGELFF
medium-sized	TRBV6-1	TRBJ2-7	TRBD2	TGTGCCAGCAGTTCTAGCGGGGGGGCTTTCTATCCCTTCGAGCAGTACTTC	CASSSSGGAFYPFEQYF
medium-sized	TRBV5-1	TRBJ1-2	.	TGCGCCAGCAGCTTGGGGGGGGCAGGGTCAAGGAACTATGGCTACACCTTC	CASSLGGAGSRNYGYTF
medium-sized	TRBV7-2	TRBJ2-7	.	TGTGCCAGCAGCTTTGGCCCGCTCGAGCAGTACTTC	CASSFGPLEQYF
medium-sized	TRBV6-1	TRBJ1-1	TRBD1	TGTGCCAGCAGTATACAGGGGTACACTGAAGCTTTCTTT	CASSIQGYTEAFF
medium-sized	TRBV5-6	TRBJ1-2	.	TGTGCCAGCAGCTTTACCGTAGACTATGGCTACACCTTC	CASSFTVDYGYTF
.	TRBV28	TRBJ2-7	.	TGTGCCAGCAGTTTATGGCTCTACGAGCAGTACTTC	CASSLWLYEQYF
medium-sized	TRBV28	TRBJ1-2	TRBD1	TGTGCCAGCAGACGGACAGGGAGCGGAAGAGGCTACACCTTC	CASRRTGSGRGYTF
.	TRBV5-1	TRBJ2-1	.	TGCGCCAGCAGCTTGGGTGCCGGGGTAATAGACAATGAGCAGTTCTTC	CASSLGAGVIDNEQFF
many	TRBV4-1	TRBJ2-5	TRBD1	TGCGCCAGCAGCCAAGACTGGACAGGGACACAAGAGACCCAGTACTTC	CASSQDWTGTQETQYF
once	TRBV11-2	TRBJ1-2	.	TGTGCCAGCAGCTTAGGACGGACGGATCATGGCTACACCTTC	CASSLGRTDHGYTF
many	TRBV27	TRBJ2-2	.	TGTGCCAGCAGTTTATCGAGGGGGAGGACCGGGGAGCTGTTTTTT	CASSLSRGRTGELFF
many	TRBV10-3	TRBJ1-5	TRBD1	TGTGCCATCAGTTGGACAGGGGATCAGCCCCAGCATTTT	CAISWTGDQPQHF
medium-sized	TRBV5-1	TRBJ1-2	TRBD1	TGCGCCAGCAGCCCATCGGGACAGGGAGATGGCTACACCTTC	CASSPSGQGDGYTF
medium-sized	TRBV7-8	TRBJ2-3	.	TGTGCCAGCAGCTTCTCCCCCCCGCGGGGGCAGTATTTT	CASSFSPPRGQYF
medium-sized	TRBV9	TRBJ2-7	.	TGTGCCAGCAGCGCGGGTGGGGACAACTACGAGCAGTACTTC	CASSAGGDNYEQYF
many	TRBV6-1	TRBJ2-3	.	TGTGCCAGCAGGCAGCCGACGGGTCCAGATACGCAGTATTTT	CASRQPTGPDTQYF
medium-sized	TRBV7-8	TRBJ1-2	.	TGTGCCAGCAGCTTAGTCGGAACAGCCTCTAACTATGGCTACACCTTC	CASSLVGTASNYGYTF
few	TRBV7-2	TRBJ1-3	.	TGTGCCAGCAGCTTAGTCGGGGCCCGCTCTGGAAACACCATATATTTT	CASSLVGARSGNTIYF
.	TRBV10-3	TRBJ2-3	.	TGTGCCATCATGTCGGACAGAGGAGCAGATACGCAGTATTTT	CAIMSDRGADTQYF
many	TRBV5-4	TRBJ2-7	TRBD1	TGTGCCAGCAGCTCCCTGACAGGGGGGCCCAACGAGCAGTACTTC	CASSSLTGGPNEQYF
many	TRBV12-3/TRBV12-4	TRBJ2-3	.	TGTGCCAGCAGTTTTGGAGGGGGGGCGGCAGATACGCAGTATTTT	CASSFGGGAADTQYF
medium-sized	TRBV5-5	TRBJ1-2	.	TGTGCCAGCAGCTTAAGCTATAACAGTGCTAATGGCTACACCTTC	CASSLSYNSANGYTF
.	TRBV5-6	TRBJ2-2	.	TGTGCCAGCAGCCAGATGCAGGGACGTTCCGGGGAGCTGTTTTTT	CASSQMQGRSGELFF
medium-sized	TRBV6-1	TRBJ1-2	.	TGTGCCAGCACCTACCTCTACAGGGAACTGCATGGCTACACCTTC	CASTYLYRELHGYTF
.	TRBV7-9	TRBJ1-4	.	TGTGCCAGCAGCTGGGCCCCTCGGGAACGGGAAAAACTGTTTTTT	CASSWAPREREKLFF
medium-sized	TRBV6-1	TRBJ1-6	.	TGTGCCAGCAGTGAGGTGGGGTCTTATAATTCACCCCTCCACTTT	CASSEVGSYNSPLHF
medium-sized	TRBV5-1	TRBJ1-5	.	TGCGCCAGCAGCTTAGACACCAATCAGCCCCAGCATTTT	CASSLDTNQPQHF
many	TRBV4-2	TRBJ1-2	.	TGTGCCAGCAGCCAAGATCGGGGGGCGGGCTATGGCTACACCTTC	CASSQDRGAGYGYTF
medium-sized	TRBV2	TRBJ2-1	.	TGTGCCAGCAGTGAAAGAGGCTCCTCGGCGTTCTTC	CASSERGSSAFF
medium-sized	TRBV19	TRBJ2-2	TRBD1	TGTGCCAGTAGTGTGGAAACAGGGGGCTGGGGCACCGGGGAGCTGTTTTTT	CASSVETGGWGTGELFF
medium-sized	TRBV19	TRBJ1-4	TRBD1	TGTGCCAGTACCCCGGACAGGGATGATGAAAAACTGTTTTTT	CASTPDRDDEKLFF
.	TRBV28	TRBJ1-2	TRBD1	TGTGCCAGCAGTTTATTGGGGACAGACTATGGCTACACCTTC	CASSLLGTDYGYTF
.	TRBV11-2	TRBJ2-2	TRBD1	TGTGCCAGCAGCTTAGGACAGGGGCTTACCGGGGAGCTGTTTTTT	CASSLGQGLTGELFF
medium-sized	TRBV9	TRBJ2-3	.	TGTGCCAGCAGCGATCAGCGGAGTAGCACAGATACGCAGTATTTT	CASSDQRSSTDTQYF
medium-sized	TRBV19	TRBJ2-7	TRBD1	TGTGCCAGTAGTCCGGGACAGGGTTGGAGTGGTAGCTCCTACGAGCAGTACTTC	CASSPGQGWSGSSYEQYF
medium-sized	TRBV15	TRBJ1-6	.	TGTGCCACCAGCAGAGGAGGGGGAGGGAAAAGCTCCTATAATTCACCCCTCCACTTT	CATSRGGGGKSSYNSPLHF
medium-sized	TRBV4-1	TRBJ2-1	.	TGCGCCAGCAGCCAAGTGGGGGAGAGTTTAGAGCAGTTCTTC	CASSQVGESLEQFF
medium-sized	TRBV18	TRBJ1-4	TRBD1	TGTGCCAGCTCACCCGGACAGGGGCAGAATGAAAAACTGTTTTTT	CASSPGQGQNEKLFF
.	TRBV20-1	TRBJ1-1	.	TGCAGTGCCATCAGACGCAGCGGCACTGAAGCTTTCTTT	CSAIRRSGTEAFF